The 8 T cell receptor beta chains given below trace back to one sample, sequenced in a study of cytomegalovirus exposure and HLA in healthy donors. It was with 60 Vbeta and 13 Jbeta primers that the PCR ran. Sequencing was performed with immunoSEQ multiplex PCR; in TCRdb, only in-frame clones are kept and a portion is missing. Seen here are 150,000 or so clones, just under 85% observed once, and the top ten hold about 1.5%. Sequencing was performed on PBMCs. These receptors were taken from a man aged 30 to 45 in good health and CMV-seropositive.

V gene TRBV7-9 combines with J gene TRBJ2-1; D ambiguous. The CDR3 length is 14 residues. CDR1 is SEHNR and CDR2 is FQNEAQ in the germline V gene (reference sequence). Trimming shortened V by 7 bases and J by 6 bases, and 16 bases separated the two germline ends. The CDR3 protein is CASTNLVGSNEQFF. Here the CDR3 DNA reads TGTGCCAGCACCAATTTAGTTGGTAGCAATGAGCAGTTCTTC.

The CDR3 protein is CASSLEPGRSTEAFF. The CDR3 DNA reads as TGCGCCAGCAGCTTGGAACCAGGGCGTAGCACTGAAGCTTTCTTT. This sequence joins TRBV5-1 and TRBJ1-1; weak D call: TRBD1 (5 bases). The V end was cut by 0 bases, the J end by 4 bases, with 13 bases between. CDR1 SGHRS and CDR2 YFSETQ come from the germline V gene. The CDR3 totals 15 residues.

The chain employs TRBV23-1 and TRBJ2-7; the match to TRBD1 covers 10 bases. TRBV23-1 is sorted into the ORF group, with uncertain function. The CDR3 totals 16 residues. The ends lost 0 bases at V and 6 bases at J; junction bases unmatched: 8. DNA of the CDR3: TGCGCCAGCAGTCAATCGAAGTATGGGACAGGGGTCGAGCAGTACTTC. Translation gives CASSQSKYGTGVEQYF.

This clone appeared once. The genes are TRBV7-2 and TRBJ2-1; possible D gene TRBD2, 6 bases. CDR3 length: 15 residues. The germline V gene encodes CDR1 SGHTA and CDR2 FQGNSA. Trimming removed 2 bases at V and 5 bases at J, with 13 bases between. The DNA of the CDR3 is TGTGCCAGCAGCTTAACCCCTCGGACTAACAATGAGCAGTTCTTC. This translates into CASSLTPRTNNEQFF.

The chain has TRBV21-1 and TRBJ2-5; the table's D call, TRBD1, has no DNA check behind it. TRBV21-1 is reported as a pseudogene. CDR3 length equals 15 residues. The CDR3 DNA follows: TGTGCCAGCATAGATAAGGGCAGGGGGCACGAGACCCAGTACTTC. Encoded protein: CASIDKGRGHETQYF.

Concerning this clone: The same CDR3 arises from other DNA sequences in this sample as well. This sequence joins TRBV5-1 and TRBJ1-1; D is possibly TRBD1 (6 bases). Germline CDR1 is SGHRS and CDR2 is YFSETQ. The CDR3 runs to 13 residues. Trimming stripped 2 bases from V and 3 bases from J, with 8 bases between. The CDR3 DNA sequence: TGCGCCAGCAGCTTTTCAGGGGACACTGAAGCTTTCTTT. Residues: CASSFSGDTEAFF. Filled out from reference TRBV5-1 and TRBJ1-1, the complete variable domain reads KAGVTQTPRYLIKTRGQQVTLSCSPISGHRSVSWYQQTPGQGLQFLFEYFSETQRNKGNFPGRFSGRQFSNSRSEMNVSTLELGDSALYLCASSFSGDTEAFFGQGTRLTVV.

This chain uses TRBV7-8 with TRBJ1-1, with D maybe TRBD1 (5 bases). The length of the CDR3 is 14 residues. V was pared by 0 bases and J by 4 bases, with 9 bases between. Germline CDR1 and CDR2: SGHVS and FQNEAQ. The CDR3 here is CASSLASGATEAFF. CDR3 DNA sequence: TGTGCCAGCAGCTTAGCCAGCGGGGCCACTGAAGCTTTCTTT.

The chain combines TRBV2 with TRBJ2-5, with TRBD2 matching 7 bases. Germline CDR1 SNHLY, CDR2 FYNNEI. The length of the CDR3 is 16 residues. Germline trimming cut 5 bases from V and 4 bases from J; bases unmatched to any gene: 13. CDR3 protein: CASSPLTSAGVETQYF. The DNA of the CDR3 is TGTGCCAGCAGTCCCCTTACTAGCGCCGGGGTAGAGACCCAGTACTTC.